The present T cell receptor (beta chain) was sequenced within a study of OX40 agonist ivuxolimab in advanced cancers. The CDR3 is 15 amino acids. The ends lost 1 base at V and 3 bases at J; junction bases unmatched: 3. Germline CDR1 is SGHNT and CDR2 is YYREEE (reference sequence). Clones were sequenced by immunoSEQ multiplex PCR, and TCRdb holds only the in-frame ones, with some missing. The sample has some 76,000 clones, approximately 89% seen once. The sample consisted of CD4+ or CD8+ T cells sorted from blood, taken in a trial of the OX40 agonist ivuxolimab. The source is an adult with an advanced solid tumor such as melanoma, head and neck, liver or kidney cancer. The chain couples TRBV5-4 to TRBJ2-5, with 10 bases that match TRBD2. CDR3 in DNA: TGTGCCAGCAGCTTGACTAGCGGGGTCGAAGAGACCCAGTACTTC. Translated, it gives CASSLTSGVEETQYF.